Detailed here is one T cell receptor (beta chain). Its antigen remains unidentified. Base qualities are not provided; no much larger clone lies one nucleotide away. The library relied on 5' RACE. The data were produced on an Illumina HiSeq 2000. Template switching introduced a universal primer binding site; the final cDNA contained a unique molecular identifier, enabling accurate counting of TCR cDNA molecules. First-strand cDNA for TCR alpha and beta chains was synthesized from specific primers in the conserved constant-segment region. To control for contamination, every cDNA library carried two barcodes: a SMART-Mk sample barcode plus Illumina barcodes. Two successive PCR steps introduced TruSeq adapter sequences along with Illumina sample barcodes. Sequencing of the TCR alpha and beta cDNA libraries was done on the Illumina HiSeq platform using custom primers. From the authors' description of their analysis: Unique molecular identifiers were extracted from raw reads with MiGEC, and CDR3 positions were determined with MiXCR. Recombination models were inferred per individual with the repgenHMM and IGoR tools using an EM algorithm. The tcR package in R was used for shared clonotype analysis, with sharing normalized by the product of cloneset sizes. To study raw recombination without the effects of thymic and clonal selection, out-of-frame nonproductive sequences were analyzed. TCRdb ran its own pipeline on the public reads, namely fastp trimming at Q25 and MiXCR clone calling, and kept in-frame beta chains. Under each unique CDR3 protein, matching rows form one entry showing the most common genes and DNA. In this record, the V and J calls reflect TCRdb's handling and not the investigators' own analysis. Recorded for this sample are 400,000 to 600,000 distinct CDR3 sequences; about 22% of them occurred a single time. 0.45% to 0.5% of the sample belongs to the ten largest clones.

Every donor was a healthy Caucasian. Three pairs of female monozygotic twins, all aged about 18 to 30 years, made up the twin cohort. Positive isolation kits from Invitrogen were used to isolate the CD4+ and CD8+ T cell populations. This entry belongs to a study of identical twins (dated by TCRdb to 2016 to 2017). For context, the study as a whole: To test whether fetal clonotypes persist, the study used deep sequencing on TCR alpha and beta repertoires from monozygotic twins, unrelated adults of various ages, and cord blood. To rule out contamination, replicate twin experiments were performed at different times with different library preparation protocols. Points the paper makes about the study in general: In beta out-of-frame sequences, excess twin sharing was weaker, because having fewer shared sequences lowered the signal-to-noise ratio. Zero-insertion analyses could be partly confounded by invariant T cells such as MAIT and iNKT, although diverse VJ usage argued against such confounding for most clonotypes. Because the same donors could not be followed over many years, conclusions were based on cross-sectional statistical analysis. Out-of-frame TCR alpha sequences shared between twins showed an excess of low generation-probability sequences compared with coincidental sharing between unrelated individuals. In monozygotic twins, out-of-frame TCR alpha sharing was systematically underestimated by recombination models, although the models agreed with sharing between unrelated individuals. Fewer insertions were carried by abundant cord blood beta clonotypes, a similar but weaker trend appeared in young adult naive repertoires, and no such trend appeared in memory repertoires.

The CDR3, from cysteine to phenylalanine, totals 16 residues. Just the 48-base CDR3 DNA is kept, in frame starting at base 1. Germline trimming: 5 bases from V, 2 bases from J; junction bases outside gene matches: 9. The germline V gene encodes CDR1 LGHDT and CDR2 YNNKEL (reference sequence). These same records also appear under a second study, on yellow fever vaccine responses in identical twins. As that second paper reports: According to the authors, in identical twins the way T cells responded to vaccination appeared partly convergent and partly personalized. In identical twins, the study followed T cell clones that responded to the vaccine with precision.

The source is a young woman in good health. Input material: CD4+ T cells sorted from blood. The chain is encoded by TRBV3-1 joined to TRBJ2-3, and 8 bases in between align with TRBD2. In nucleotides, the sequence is TGTGCCAGCAGCGAAGCCCTTAGCGGGGACACAGATACGCAGTATTTT. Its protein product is CASSEALSGDTDTQYF.